One and the same sample provided the 26 T cell receptor beta chains below, sequenced in a study of T cell clones after liver transplantation. Sequenced by immunoSEQ multiplex PCR; TCRdb stores in-frame clones only, minus some. The data contain 68,000 or so clones, under 90% of them seen just once; the ten biggest clones take up 0.55% to 0.75%. The sequencing used CD4+ T cells from blood, collected before liver transplant. These receptor sequences come from a human donor who received a liver transplant.

This clone was seen more than once but under ten times. This chain uses TRBV5-1 with TRBJ2-2; D ambiguous. The V gene's germline CDR1 is SGHRS and CDR2 YFSETQ. V was pared by 0 bases and J by 6 bases, with 6 bases between. This CDR3 comprises 13 residues. CDR3 amino acids: CASSLAVSGELFF. The DNA for the CDR3 is TGCGCCAGCAGCTTGGCGGTCTCCGGGGAGCTGTTTTTT.

The rearrangement links TRBV28 to TRBJ1-4, with 8 bases that match TRBD1. V gave up 3 bases and J gave up 8 bases; unmatched junction bases: 5. The CDR3 contains 14 residues. Germline V gene data show CDR1 as MDHEN and CDR2 as SYDVKM. The CDR3 spells CASSFQGAGEKLFF. CDR3 nucleotides: TGTGCCAGCAGTTTTCAGGGGGCTGGGGAAAAACTGTTTTTT.

The chain couples TRBV6-6 to TRBJ2-5; TRBD2 matches at 8 bases. This CDR3 has 12 amino acids. The germline V gene has CDR1 MNHNY and CDR2 SVGAGI (reference sequence). The DNA for the CDR3 is TGTGCTTCTAGCGGGTACCAAGAGACCCAGTACTTC. Translation: CASSGYQETQYF.

The genes are TRBV9 and TRBJ1-1, with TRBD1 matching 8 bases. Trimming at V came to 4 bases and at J to 1 base, leaving 3 bases not matched to a gene. CDR3 length equals 14 residues. Germline lookup yields CDR1 SGDLS and CDR2 YYNGEE. The CDR3 bases are TGTGCCAGCAGCAAGGGACAGGCGAACACTGAAGCTTTCTTT. Its protein is CASSKGQANTEAFF.

V is TRBV18 and J is TRBJ2-6; 7 bases fit TRBD1. The CDR3 consists of 20 residues. Germline lookup yields CDR1 KGHSH and CDR2 LQKENI. V lost 1 base, J lost 0 bases, and 12 bases stayed unmatched. The CDR3, as DNA: TGTGCCAGCTCACCACGAGTTAGGGGGCTGCCCCACTCTGGGGCCAACGTCCTGACTTTC. Encoded protein: CASSPRVRGLPHSGANVLTF. Variable domain in full (rest from reference TRBV18 and TRBJ2-6): NAGVMQNPRHLVRRRGQEARLRCSPMKGHSHVYWYRQLPEEGLKFMVYLQKENIIDESGMPKERFSAEFPKEGPSILRIQQVVRGDSAAYFCASSPRVRGLPHSGANVLTFGAGSRLTVL.

The chain recombines TRBV9 with TRBJ1-2; D is ambiguous. The CDR3 consists of 13 residues. CDR1 is SGDLS and CDR2 is YYNGEE in the germline V gene. Trimming took off 4 bases at V and 4 bases at J, with 11 bases between the two ends. Here the CDR3 reads CASSPRGSYGYTF. The DNA of the CDR3 is TGTGCCAGCAGCCCTCGCGGCTCCTATGGCTACACCTTC.

The gene calls are TRBV28 and TRBJ2-7; D unresolved. The CDR3 runs to 13 residues. CDR1 and CDR2 (germline): MDHEN, SYDVKM. V lost 3 bases and J lost 2, with 8 bases in between. The CDR3 reads CASSLGSTYEQYF. The CDR3 DNA is TGTGCCAGCAGTTTGGGCAGTACCTACGAGCAGTACTTC.

This clone was recorded a few times. The chain links TRBV4-1 to TRBJ2-1, with a weak D call TRBD2 (6 bases). Germline V gives CDR1 MGHRA, CDR2 YSYEKL. This CDR3 has 18 amino acids. V was clipped by 0 bases and J by 1 base, with 16 bases between them. The CDR3 loop is CASSQDPPGLRSYNEQFF. The CDR3 DNA reads TGCGCCAGCAGCCAAGATCCGCCGGGACTCCGATCCTACAATGAGCAGTTCTTC.

The V call is TRBV18, the J call TRBJ2-6; D is unresolved. Trimming left V 1 base short and J 0 bases short, with 10 bases between. CDR1 and CDR2 (germline): KGHSH, LQKENI. The CDR3 runs to 17 residues. The CDR3 loop is CASSPQLQISGANVLTF. In DNA, the CDR3 is TGTGCCAGCTCACCACAGTTACAGATCTCTGGGGCCAACGTCCTGACTTTC.

The chain combines TRBV2 with TRBJ2-7, with D perhaps matching TRBD1 or TRBD2 (5 bases each). Trimming left V 6 bases short and J 6 bases short, with 18 bases between. CDR1 is SNHLY and CDR2 is FYNNEI in the germline V gene. CDR3 length: 14 residues. CDR3 sequence: CASSVPGRSGEQYF. As DNA, the CDR3 is TGTGCCAGCAGCGTCCCGGGACGTTCAGGCGAGCAGTACTTC.

The J gene is TRBJ1-1, the V gene TRBV7-9; 7 positions agree with TRBD1. The CDR3 covers 15 residues. Germline lookup yields CDR1 SEHNR and CDR2 FQNEAQ (reference sequence). J was trimmed by 2 bases and V by 5 bases; bases with no gene match: 8. CDR3: CASSRDRVGNTEAFF. The CDR3 DNA reads TGTGCCAGCAGCCGCGACAGGGTGGGAAACACTGAAGCTTTCTTT.

The chain recombines TRBV5-8 with TRBJ2-3; 7 bases map to TRBD2. This CDR3 spans 14 amino acids. The germline gives CDR1 SGHTS, CDR2 YDEGEE. The J segment lost 1 base and the V segment lost 4 bases, leaving 3 bases of the junction unmatched. The CDR3 DNA reads as TGTGCCAGCAGCCTGGGGGGGGGCACAGATACGCAGTATTTT. This translates into CASSLGGGTDTQYF.

This clone turned up a few times. This sequence joins TRBV4-1 and TRBJ1-5, with D possibly matching TRBD1 (6 bases). CDR3 length: 15 residues. CDR1 and CDR2 (germline): MGHRA, YSYEKL. Trimming shortened V by 1 base and J by 7 bases, and 14 bases separated the two germline ends. The CDR3 here is CASSQVYIGGQPQHF. The CDR3 nucleotides read TGCGCCAGCAGCCAAGTTTATATCGGGGGCCAGCCCCAGCATTTT.

The V gene is TRBV10-2, the J gene TRBJ2-7, with a weak D call TRBD2 (6 bases). Trimming left V 6 bases short and J 0 bases short, with 12 bases between. Germline CDR1 is WSHSY and CDR2 is SAAADI. This CDR3 is built from 14 residues. The CDR3 loop reads CASRSGTYSYEQYF. The CDR3 region has the DNA TGCGCCAGCAGGTCGGGGACTTACTCCTACGAGCAGTACTTC.

The chain uses TRBV28 and TRBJ1-5, with unresolved D. Germline V lookup: CDR1 MDHEN, CDR2 SYDVKM. The CDR3 has 15 residues. V lost 8 bases and J lost 6, with 20 bases in between. CDR3 sequence (DNA): TGTGCCAGCTGTCTCCACGGACGGGTGGGTCAGCCCCAGCATTTT. This sequence encodes CASCLHGRVGQPQHF.

CDR3 sequence: CASAPTGDTQYF. The CDR3 DNA reads as TGTGCCAGCGCCCCCACCGGCGATACGCAGTATTTT. The rearrangement links TRBV27 to TRBJ2-3; D call uncertain. The CDR3 length is 12 residues. Germline V gene sequence: CDR1 MNHEY, CDR2 SMNVEV (reference sequence). Trimming cost V 8 bases and J 6 bases, with 12 bases left between them.

This chain uses TRBV14 with TRBJ2-3; the D is unclear. Germline V gene sequence: CDR1 SGHDN, CDR2 FVKESK. The ends were cut back, 0 bases at V and 7 bases at J, with 11 bases in the middle. The CDR3 extends over 14 amino acids. In DNA, the CDR3 is TGTGCCAGCAGCCAAGATGGAGTAGCTCATACGCAGTATTTT. This gives the protein CASSQDGVAHTQYF.

The rearrangement links TRBV6-6 to TRBJ1-1; D is possibly TRBD1 (5 bases). Trimming took 6 bases from V and 11 from J, leaving 13 bases between them. The CDR3 has 11 amino acids. Germline assignment: CDR1 MNHNY and CDR2 SVGAGI (reference sequence). The CDR3 is CASSSGFRAFF. The CDR3 bases are TGTGCCAGCAGCTCAGGGTTTCGGGCTTTCTTT.

The CDR3 DNA sequence: TGTGCCAGCAGACTAGCGGACCAAGAGACCCAGTACTTC. The encoded protein is CASRLADQETQYF. This sequence joins TRBV28 and TRBJ2-5; 8 positions match TRBD2. Looked up from germline, CDR1 is MDHEN and CDR2 is SYDVKM. J lost 0 bases, V lost 6 bases, and 0 bases had no gene match. The CDR3 contains 13 residues.

This rearrangement joins TRBV5-1 to TRBJ1-1; TRBD1 aligns across 7 bases. In germline, CDR1 is SGHRS, CDR2 YFSETQ. Trimming cost V 4 bases and J 5 bases; bases outside gene matches: 14. CDR3 length equals 16 residues. This CDR3 is CASSPGTVQGRTEAFF. CDR3 bases: TGCGCCAGCAGCCCCGGGACAGTTCAAGGGCGAACTGAAGCTTTCTTT.

The chain is built from TRBV29-1 and TRBJ2-1; no definite D call. This CDR3 has 12 amino acids. Germline lookup yields CDR1 SQVTM and CDR2 ANQGSEA. V was pared by 3 bases and J by 4 bases, with 7 bases between. CDR3 amino acids: CSVDKGYNEQFF. Here the CDR3 DNA reads TGCAGCGTTGACAAGGGATACAATGAGCAGTTCTTC.

This clone was seen a few times. This rearrangement joins TRBV18 to TRBJ2-5, with D hard to call. V was clipped by 2 bases and J by 6 bases, with 13 bases between them. Germline loops: CDR1 KGHSH, CDR2 LQKENI. The CDR3 contains 14 residues. The CDR3 coding sequence is TGTGCCAGCTCACCATCCCCACAGAATCAGACCCAGTACTTC. It yields the protein CASSPSPQNQTQYF.

The gene calls are TRBV6-6 and TRBJ2-5, with a weak D call TRBD1 (6 bases). V dropped 7 bases and J dropped 4 bases, with 22 bases sitting between them. Germline V gene lookup returns CDR1 MNHNY and CDR2 SVGAGI (reference sequence). The CDR3 extends over 16 amino acids. CDR3 DNA: TGTGCCAGCACGCCCTCGAGGGGGAAGGCACCAGAGACCCAGTACTTC. Protein: CASTPSRGKAPETQYF.

The V call is TRBV7-9, the J call TRBJ1-4; the D gene is possibly TRBD1 (5 bases). From germline, CDR1 is SEHNR and CDR2 FQNEAQ (reference sequence). Trimming removed 8 bases from V and 7 bases from J, with 5 bases in between. This CDR3 comprises 10 residues. CDR3 sequence (DNA): TGTGCCAGCGGGGGTGAAAAACTGTTTTTT. Translating it yields CASGGEKLFF.

The chain employs TRBV6-1 and TRBJ2-1; 10 bases match TRBD2. The trim removed 2 bases at V and 10 bases at J, leaving 8 bases unmatched. The CDR3 is 15 amino acids. The germline CDR1 and CDR2 sequences are MNHNS and SASEGT. The CDR3 bases are TGTGCCAGCAGTGAAAGGACTAGCGGTAGATGGGAGCAGTTCTTC. Amino acid sequence: CASSERTSGRWEQFF.

V and J are TRBV15 and TRBJ1-5, with 10 bases identical to TRBD1. V was clipped by 1 base and J by 7 bases; unmatched bases: 10. The CDR3 extends over 17 amino acids. Germline V gene sequence: CDR1 LNHNV, CDR2 YYDKDF (reference sequence). The CDR3 loop reads CATSRGIGQGVGQPQHF. In nucleotides, the CDR3 is TGTGCCACCAGCAGAGGAATAGGACAGGGGGTAGGACAGCCCCAGCATTTT.